This entry is about one T cell receptor (beta chain). What this receptor recognizes is not known. No much larger clonotype is one base removed from it; base qualities were not supplied. This record comes from a study of blood T cell repertoires in COVID-19 (dated by TCRdb to the early 2020s). Regarding the complete study: Collaborator samples came from the United States, Italy and Spain and covered acute and convalescent phases of COVID-19. The material from the prospective study consisted of cDNA or gDNA derived from T cells, B-cell-depleted T cells, or PBMCs. Subjects who had been exposed to COVID-19, were actively infected with it, or had recovered from it provided the deeply sampled blood TCRbeta repertoires that made up the dataset. A freely available public database, intended as a resource for researchers studying the immune response to SARS-CoV-2, is where the repertoires were released. Samples were obtained from the ongoing ImmuneRACE study (first 160 participants) and from about 1,300 subjects provided by 6 global collaborators. The sample metadata nearly always contained a de-identified subject ID, COVID-19 status, age in years and sex. Where available, HLA class I and class II types were obtained from metadata supplied by the sample provider rather than from assay-based typing. General conclusions and limits of the study: The quantity of clinical and demographic metadata differed by source and by participant and was supplied without curation.

Participants in the prospective study were enrolled through a virtual design, were aged roughly 18 to 100 years, and lived in about two dozen United States geographic areas. In the prospective study, cohorts were assigned on the basis of participant-reported clinical history obtained from a screening survey and a study questionnaire. Recovered participants in ImmuneRACE Cohort 3 were defined as having two consecutive negative NP/OP PCR tests, clearance from a healthcare professional, or resolution of symptoms. Mobile phlebotomists in the prospective study collected whole blood, serum and a nasopharyngeal or oropharyngeal swab from every participant. Over an approximately 2-month period, participants in the prospective study had the option of providing additional blood draws and questionnaires. Before DNA extraction, prospective study blood samples were shipped either frozen or at room temperature.

The immunoSEQ Assay, a bias-controlled multiplex PCR, was used to amplify TCRbeta CDR3 regions from genomic DNA. Under the source paper's analysis protocol: The number of nucleated cells in each sample was estimated from the amplification of reference gene primers within the assay. To quantify the absolute abundance of each unique TCRbeta CDR3 rearrangement, sequence reads were collapsed and filtered. For each sample, productive Simpson clonality was calculated by taking the square root of Simpson's diversity index across productive rearrangements. Imported from immuneACCESS, the table was reduced by TCRdb to in-frame sequences with V and J called. These copies leave out some clones; in studies compared against another copy, an unresolved V gene accounts for under half, and the cause of the remainder is not known. V and J calls and clone size are as listed in that table; D and trimming were resolved from the DNA. The sample table contains a few hundred thousand clones; only one count was recorded for about 92% of them. The top ten clonotypes cover roughly 20% of the sample.

V is clipped by 6 bases and J by 4 bases, and the sequence between their germline boundaries is 21 bases long. Reading the germline V gene gives CDR1 KGHSH and CDR2 LQKENI. Including the terminal cysteine and phenylalanine, the CDR3 comprises 16 residues. Only CDR3 DNA is held: 48 bases, read in frame from base 1. This chain joins TRBV18 to TRBJ2-5; tentative D gene TRBD2, with 5 bases matching. The clonotype was recovered from a woman under 40 who had recovered from COVID-19. Sequencing was carried out using PBMCs or T cells enriched from blood (not recorded which). DNA sequence: TGTGCCAGCTCGCTTTCAAGGACTGGGATGGGAGAGACCCAGTACTTC. It specifies CASSLSRTGMGETQYF.